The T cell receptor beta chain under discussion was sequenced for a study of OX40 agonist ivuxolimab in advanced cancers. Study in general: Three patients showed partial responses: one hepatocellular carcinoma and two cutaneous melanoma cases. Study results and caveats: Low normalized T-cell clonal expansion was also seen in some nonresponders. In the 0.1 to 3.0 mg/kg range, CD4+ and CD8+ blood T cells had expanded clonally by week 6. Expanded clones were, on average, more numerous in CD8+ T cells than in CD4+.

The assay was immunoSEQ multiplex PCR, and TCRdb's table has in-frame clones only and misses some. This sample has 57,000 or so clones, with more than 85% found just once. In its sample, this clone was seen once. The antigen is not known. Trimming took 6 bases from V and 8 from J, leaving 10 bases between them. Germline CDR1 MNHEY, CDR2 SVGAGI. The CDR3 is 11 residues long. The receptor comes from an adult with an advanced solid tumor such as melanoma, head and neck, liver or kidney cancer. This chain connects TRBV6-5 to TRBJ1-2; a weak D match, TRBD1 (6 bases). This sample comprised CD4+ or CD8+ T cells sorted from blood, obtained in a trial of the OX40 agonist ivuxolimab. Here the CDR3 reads CASRYREGYTF. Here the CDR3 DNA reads TGTGCCAGCAGGTACAGGGAGGGCTACACCTTC.